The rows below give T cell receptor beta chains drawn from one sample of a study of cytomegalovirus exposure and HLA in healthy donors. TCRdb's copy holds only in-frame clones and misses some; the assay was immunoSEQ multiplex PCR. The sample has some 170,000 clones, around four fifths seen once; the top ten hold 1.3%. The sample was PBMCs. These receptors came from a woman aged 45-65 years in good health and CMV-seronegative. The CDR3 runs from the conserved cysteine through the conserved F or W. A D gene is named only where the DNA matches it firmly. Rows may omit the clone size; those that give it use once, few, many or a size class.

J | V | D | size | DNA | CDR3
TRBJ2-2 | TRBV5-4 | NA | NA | TGTGCCAGCAGCTTTCGAGGGAGTAACACCGGGGAGCTGTTTTTT | CASSFRGSNTGELFF
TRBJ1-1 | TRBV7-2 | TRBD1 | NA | TGTGCCAGCAGCCCACAGGGACAGGGGAAGGGGGCTTTCTTT | CASSPQGQGKGAFF
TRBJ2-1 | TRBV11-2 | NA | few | TGTGCCAGCAGCTCCTCGGTGGTACGGTACAATGAGCAGTTCTTC | CASSSSVVRYNEQFF
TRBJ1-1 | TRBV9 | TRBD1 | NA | TGTGCCAGCACAAACGACAGGGTGGGCACTGAAGCTTTCTTT | CASTNDRVGTEAFF
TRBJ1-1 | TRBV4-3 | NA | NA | TGCGCCAGCAGCCAAGCGTGGGGTGGAGGCTCTGGGAACACTGAAGCTTTCTTT | CASSQAWGGGSGNTEAFF
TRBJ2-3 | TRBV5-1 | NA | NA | TGCGCCAGCAGCCGGACTAGCACAGATACGCAGTATTTT | CASSRTSTDTQYF
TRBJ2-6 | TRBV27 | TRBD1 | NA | TGTGCCAGCAGTTACAGGGGGTCCTCTGGGGCCAACGTCCTGACTTTC | CASSYRGSSGANVLTF
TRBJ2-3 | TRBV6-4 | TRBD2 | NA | TGTGCCAGCAGTGACCGAGAGCGGGGGACAGATACGCAGTATTTT | CASSDRERGTDTQYF
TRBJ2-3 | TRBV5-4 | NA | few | TGTGCCAGCACTCCCTCGGAGGGGATCGGCACAGATACGCAGTATTTT | CASTPSEGIGTDTQYF
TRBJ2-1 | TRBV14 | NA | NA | TGTGCCAGCAGCCAAGATCGACTAAAGTACAATGAGCAGTTCTTC | CASSQDRLKYNEQFF
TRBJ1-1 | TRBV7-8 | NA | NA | TGTGCCAGCAGCTTATTGGGCGGGTACACTGAAGCTTTCTTT | CASSLLGGYTEAFF
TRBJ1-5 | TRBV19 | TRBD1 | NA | TGTGCCAGTAGTATGGGGTCAGGGGGCTATCAGCCCCAGCATTTT | CASSMGSGGYQPQHF
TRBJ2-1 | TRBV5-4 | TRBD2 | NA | TGTGCCAGCAGATACACTAGCGGTTCCTACAATGAGCAGTTCTTC | CASRYTSGSYNEQFF
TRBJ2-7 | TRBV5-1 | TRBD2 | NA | TGCGCCAGCAGCTCTCATACTAGCGGGAGTCTTCACGAGCAGTACTTC | CASSSHTSGSLHEQYF
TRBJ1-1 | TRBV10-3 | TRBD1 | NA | TGTGCCATCAGTGTGGACAGGGTCGACACTGAGGCTTTCTTT | CAISVDRVDTEAFF
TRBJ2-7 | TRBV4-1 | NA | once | TGCGCCAGCAGCCAAGGGGGAGGCAGGAAAGCCTACGAGCAGTACTTC | CASSQGGGRKAYEQYF
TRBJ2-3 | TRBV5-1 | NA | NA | TGCGCCAGCTCCATAAAACTAGGCGGCACAGATACGCAGTATTTT | CASSIKLGGTDTQYF
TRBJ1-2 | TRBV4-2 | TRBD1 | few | TGTGCCAGCAGCCACCGGACAGGCCACTATGGCTACACCTTC | CASSHRTGHYGYTF
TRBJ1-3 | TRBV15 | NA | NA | TGTGCCACCAGCGGAACCATCAGGGAAACTGGAAACACCATATATTTT | CATSGTIRETGNTIYF
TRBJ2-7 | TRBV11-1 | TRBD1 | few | TGTGCCAGCAGCTTACGGGGGACAGGGAACTCCTACGAGCAGTACTTC | CASSLRGTGNSYEQYF
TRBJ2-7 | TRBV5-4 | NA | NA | TGTGCCAGCAGCTTGGGGAGCTCCTACGAGCAGTACTTC | CASSLGSSYEQYF
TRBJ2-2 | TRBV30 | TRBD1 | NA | TGTGCCTGGGGGACAGGGCAATCCGGGGAGCTGTTTTTT | CAWGTGQSGELFF
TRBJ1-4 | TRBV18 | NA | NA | TGTGCCAGCTCACCACCGACGAGCGCCACGAATGAAAAACTGTTTTTT | CASSPPTSATNEKLFF
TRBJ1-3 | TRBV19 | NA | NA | TGTGCCAGTGGAGGGAGGAGTTGGTCTGGAAACACCATATATTTT | CASGGRSWSGNTIYF
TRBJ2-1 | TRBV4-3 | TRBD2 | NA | TGCGCCAGCAGCCAATTTGTCTCGCTAGTCGCGGGGCCGGGGGGTTACAATGAGCAGTTCTTC | CASSQFVSLVAGPGGYNEQFF
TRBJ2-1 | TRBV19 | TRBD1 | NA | TGTGCCAGTAGTAACTACCGGGACAGGGAGGAAGAGCAGTTCTTC | CASSNYRDREEEQFF
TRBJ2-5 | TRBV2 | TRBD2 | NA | TGTGCCAGCAGTACACACCCTAGCGGGGGGAACCAAGAGACCCAGTACTTC | CASSTHPSGGNQETQYF
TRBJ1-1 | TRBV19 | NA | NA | TGTGCCAGTAACGCCGGGGGGGACACTGAAGCTTTCTTT | CASNAGGDTEAFF
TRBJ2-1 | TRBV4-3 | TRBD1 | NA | TGCGCCAGCAGCCAACGGACAGGGGATGAGCAGTTCTTC | CASSQRTGDEQFF
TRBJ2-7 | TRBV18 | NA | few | TGTGCCAGCTCACCACGCGGCGACTCAGGGTACGAGCAGTACTTC | CASSPRGDSGYEQYF
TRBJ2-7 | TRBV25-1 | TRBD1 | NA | TGTGCCAGCAGTGACGGCCGGGCCTGGCAGGGGGTGCAGTACTTC | CASSDGRAWQGVQYF
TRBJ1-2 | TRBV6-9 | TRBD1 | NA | TGTGCCAGCGATACAGGGGATAGTGGCTACACCTTC | CASDTGDSGYTF
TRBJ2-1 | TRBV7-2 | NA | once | TGTGCCAGCAGCCCCCTACTGGGGCGGCAGTTCTTC | CASSPLLGRQFF
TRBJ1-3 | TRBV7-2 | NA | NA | TGTGCCAGCAGCCCGAGACAGGTCTCTGGAAACACCATATATTTT | CASSPRQVSGNTIYF
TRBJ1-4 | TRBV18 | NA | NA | TGTGCCAGCTCACCGGAACAGGGTAGTGAAAAACTGTTTTTT | CASSPEQGSEKLFF
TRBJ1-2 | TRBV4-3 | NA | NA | TGCGCCAGCAGCCAAGTAGTCGGAGCTAACTATGGCTACACCTTC | CASSQVVGANYGYTF
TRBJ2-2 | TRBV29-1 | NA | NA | TGCAGCGTTGCGGCTCGGACAGCGAACACCGGGGAGCTGTTTTTT | CSVAARTANTGELFF
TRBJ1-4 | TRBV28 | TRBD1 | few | TGTGCCAGCAGGACCGAAGGGGGCATTGAAAAACTGTTTTTT | CASRTEGGIEKLFF
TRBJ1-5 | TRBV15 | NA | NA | TGTGCCACCAGCACCCCCCGGGGGGGCGGCAATCAGCCCCAGCATTTT | CATSTPRGGGNQPQHF
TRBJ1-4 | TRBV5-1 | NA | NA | TGCGCCAGCAGCTTGGGGGGGCAAGTGGAAAAACTGTTTTTT | CASSLGGQVEKLFF
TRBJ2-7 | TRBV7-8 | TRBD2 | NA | TGTGCCAGCAGCTTAAAGGTTCGGGCGGGAGACCGTTCCTACGAGCAGTACTTC | CASSLKVRAGDRSYEQYF
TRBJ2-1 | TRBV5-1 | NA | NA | TGCGCCAGCAGCTTCCAGGGGCATCACTACAATGAGCAGTTCTTC | CASSFQGHHYNEQFF
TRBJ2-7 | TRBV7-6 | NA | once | TGTGCCAGCAGCTCTAGGCCGGGGAACTACGAGCAGTACTTC | CASSSRPGNYEQYF
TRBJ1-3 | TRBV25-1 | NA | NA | TGTGCCAGCATTAACAGGGTCGGAAACACCATATATTTT | CASINRVGNTIYF